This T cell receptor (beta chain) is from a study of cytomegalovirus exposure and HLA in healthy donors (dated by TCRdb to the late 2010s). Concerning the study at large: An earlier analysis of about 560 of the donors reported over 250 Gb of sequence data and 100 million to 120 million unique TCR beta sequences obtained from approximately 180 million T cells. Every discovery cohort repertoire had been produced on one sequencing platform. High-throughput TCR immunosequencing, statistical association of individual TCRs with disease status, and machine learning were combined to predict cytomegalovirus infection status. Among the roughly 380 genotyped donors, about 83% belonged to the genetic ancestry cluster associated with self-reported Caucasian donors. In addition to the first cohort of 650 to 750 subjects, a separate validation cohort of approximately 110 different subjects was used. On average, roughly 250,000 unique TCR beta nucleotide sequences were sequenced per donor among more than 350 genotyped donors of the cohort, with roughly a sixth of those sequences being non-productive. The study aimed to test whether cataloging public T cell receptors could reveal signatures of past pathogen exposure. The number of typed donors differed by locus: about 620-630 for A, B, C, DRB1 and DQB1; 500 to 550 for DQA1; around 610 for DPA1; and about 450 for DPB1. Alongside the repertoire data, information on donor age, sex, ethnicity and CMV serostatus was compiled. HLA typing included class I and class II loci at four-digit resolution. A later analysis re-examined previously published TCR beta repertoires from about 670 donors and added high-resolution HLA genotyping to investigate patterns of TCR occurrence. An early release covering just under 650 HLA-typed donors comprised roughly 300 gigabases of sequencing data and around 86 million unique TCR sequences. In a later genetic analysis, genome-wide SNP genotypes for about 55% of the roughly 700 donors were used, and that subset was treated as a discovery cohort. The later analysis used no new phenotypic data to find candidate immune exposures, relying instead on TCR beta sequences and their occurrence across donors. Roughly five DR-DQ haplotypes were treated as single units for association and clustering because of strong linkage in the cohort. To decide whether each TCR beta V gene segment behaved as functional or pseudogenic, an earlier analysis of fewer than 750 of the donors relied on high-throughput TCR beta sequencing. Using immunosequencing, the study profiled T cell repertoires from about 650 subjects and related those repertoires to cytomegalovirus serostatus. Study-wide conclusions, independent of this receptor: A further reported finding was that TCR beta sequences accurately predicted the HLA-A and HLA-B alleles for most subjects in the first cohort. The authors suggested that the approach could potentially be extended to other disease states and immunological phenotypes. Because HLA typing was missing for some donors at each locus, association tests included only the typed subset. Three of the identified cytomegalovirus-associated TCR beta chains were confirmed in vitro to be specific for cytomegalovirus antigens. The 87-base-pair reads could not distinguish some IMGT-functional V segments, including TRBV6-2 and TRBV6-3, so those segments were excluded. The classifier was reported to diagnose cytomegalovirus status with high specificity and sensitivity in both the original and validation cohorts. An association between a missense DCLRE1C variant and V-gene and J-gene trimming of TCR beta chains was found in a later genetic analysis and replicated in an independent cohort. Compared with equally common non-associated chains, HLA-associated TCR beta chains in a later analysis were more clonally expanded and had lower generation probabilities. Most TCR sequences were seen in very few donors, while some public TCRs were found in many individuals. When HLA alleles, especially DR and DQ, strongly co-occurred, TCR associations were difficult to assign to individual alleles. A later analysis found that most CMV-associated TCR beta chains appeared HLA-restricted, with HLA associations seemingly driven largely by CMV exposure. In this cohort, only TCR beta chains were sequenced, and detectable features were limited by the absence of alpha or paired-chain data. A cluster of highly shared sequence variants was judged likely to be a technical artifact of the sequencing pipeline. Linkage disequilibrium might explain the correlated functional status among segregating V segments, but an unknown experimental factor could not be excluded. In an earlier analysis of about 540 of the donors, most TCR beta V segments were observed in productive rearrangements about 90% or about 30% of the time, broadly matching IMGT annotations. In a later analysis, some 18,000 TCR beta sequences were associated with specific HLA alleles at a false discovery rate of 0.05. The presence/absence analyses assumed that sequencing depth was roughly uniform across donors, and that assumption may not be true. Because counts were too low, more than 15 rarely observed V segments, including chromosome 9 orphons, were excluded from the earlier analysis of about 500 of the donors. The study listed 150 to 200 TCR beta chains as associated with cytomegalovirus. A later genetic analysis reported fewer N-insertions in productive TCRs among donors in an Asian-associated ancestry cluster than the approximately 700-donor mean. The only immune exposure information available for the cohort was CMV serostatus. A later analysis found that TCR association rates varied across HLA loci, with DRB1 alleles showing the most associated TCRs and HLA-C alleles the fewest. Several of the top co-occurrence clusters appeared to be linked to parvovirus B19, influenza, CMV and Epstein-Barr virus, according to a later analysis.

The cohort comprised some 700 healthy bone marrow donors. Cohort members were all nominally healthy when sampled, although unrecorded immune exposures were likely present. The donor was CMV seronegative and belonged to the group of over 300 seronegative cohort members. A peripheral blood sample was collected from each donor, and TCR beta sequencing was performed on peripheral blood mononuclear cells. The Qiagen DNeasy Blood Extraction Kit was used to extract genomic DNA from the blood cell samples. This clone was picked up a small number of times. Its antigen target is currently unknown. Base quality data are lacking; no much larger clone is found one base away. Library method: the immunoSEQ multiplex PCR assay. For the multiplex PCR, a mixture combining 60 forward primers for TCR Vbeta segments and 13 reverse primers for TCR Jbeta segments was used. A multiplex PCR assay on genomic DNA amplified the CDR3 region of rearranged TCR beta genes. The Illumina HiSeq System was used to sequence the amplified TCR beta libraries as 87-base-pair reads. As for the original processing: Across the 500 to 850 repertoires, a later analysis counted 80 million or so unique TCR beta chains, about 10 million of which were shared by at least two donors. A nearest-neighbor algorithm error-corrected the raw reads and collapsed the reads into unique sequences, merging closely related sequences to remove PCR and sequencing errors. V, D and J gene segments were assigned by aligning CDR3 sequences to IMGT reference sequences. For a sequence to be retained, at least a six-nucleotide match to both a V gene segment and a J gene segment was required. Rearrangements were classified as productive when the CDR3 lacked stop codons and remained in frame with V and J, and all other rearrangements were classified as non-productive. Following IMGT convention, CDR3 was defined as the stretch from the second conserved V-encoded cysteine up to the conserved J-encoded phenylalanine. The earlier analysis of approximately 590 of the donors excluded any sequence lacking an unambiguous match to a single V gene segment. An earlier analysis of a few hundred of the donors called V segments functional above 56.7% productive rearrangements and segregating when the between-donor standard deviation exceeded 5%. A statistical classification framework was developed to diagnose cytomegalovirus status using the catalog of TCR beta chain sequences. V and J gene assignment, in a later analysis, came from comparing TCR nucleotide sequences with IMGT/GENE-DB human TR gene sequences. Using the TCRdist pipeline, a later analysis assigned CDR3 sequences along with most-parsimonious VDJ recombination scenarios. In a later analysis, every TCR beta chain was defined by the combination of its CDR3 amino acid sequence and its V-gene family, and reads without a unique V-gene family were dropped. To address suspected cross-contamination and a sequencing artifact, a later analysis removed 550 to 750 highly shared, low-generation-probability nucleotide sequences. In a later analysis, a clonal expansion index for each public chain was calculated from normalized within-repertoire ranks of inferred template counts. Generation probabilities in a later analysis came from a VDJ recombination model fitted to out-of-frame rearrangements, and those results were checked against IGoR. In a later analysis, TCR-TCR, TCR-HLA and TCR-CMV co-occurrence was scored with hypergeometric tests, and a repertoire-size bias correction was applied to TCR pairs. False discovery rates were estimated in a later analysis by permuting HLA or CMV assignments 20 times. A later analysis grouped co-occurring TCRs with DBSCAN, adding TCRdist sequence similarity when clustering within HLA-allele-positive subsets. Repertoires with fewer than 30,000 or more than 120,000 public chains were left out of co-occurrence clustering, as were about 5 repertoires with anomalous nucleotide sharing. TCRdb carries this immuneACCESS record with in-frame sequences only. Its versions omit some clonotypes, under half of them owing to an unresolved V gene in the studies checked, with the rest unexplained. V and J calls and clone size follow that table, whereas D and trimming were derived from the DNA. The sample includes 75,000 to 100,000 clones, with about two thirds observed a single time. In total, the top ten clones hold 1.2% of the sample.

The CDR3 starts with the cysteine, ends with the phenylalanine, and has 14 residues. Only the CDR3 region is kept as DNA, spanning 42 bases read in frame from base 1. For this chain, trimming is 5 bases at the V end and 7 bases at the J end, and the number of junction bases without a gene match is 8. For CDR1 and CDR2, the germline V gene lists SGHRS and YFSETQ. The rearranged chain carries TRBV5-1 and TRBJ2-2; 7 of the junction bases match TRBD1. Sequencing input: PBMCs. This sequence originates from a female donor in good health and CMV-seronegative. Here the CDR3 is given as CASRRGPASGELFF. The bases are TGCGCCAGCAGGAGGGGGCCCGCTAGCGGGGAGCTGTTTTTT.